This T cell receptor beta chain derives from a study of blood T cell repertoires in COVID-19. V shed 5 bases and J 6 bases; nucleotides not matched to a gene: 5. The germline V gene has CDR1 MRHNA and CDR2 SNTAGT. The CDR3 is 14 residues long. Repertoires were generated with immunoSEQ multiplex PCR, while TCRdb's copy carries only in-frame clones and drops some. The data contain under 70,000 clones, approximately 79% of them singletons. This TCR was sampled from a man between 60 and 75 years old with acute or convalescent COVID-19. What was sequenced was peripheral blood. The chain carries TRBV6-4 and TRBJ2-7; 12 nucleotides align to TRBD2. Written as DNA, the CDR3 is TGTGCCAGCAGTACGACTAGCGGGAGCAGCGAGCAGTACTTC. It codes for CASSTTSGSSEQYF.